These 26 T cell receptor beta chains were all obtained from the same sample, sequenced in a study of blood T cell repertoires in COVID-19 (dated by TCRdb to the early 2020s). The library was obtained by the immunoSEQ multiplex PCR assay. TCRdb mirrors the immuneACCESS table, restricted to in-frame sequences. Some clones are absent from its copies; in checked studies, under half trace to an unresolved V gene, and the reason for the others is unknown. The sample table contains approximately 220,000 clones; only one count was recorded for 81% of them. The ten largest make up approximately 8% of the sample. The sample consisted of peripheral blood. These receptors all come from a woman older than 75 with acute or convalescent COVID-19.

The chain is built from TRBV3-1 (or the pseudogene TRBV3-2) and TRBJ2-2, with a weak D call TRBD2 (6 bases). V was pared by 4 bases and J by 4 bases, with 10 bases between. Germline values: CDR1 LGHDT, CDR2 YNNKEL (reference sequence). CDR3 size: 14 residues. Here the CDR3 reads CASSRDSGTGELFF. CDR3 bases: TGTGCCAGCAGCCGGGACTCGGGCACCGGGGAGCTGTTTTTT.

The genes are TRBV7-4 and TRBJ2-3, with a tentative D call TRBD2 (5 bases). Germline V CDR1 and CDR2: SGHVT, SQSDAQ. There are 17 residues in the CDR3. V lost 5 bases and J 5 bases, leaving 23 bases between the germline ends. The CDR3 DNA reads TGTGCCAGCAGCCCAACCCTAGCTGTTGAAGACCGAGATACGCAGTATTTT. This translates into CASSPTLAVEDRDTQYF.

J is TRBJ2-1 and V is TRBV27, with 10 bases that match TRBD1. V lost 1 base to trimming and J lost 6 bases; unmatched junction nucleotides: 12. The CDR3 runs 18 residues. The germline CDR1 and CDR2 sequences are MNHEY and SMNVEV (reference sequence). In nucleotides, the CDR3 is TGTGCCAGCAGTTTATATTCCCCAGGGACAGGGGTTCCCAATGAGCAGTTCTTC. It is translated as CASSLYSPGTGVPNEQFF.

CDR3 sequence reads: CAWSNQQGAYGYTF. In DNA form, the CDR3 reads TGTGCCTGGAGCAATCAACAGGGGGCCTATGGCTACACCTTC. This chain links TRBV30 with TRBJ1-2; 9 nucleotides agree with TRBD1. This CDR3 has 14 amino acids. The V gene's germline CDR1 is GTSNPN and CDR2 SVGIG (reference sequence). V lost 3 bases, J lost 4 bases, and 6 bases stayed unmatched.

Worth noting for this clone: At the DNA level, this CDR3 is encoded by other sequences in the same sample as well. V and J are TRBV3-1 (or the pseudogene TRBV3-2) and TRBJ1-6; perhaps TRBD1 as D (5 bases). Germline CDR1 and CDR2: LGHDT and YNNKEL (reference sequence). Trimming left V 1 base short and J 10 bases short, with 17 bases between. The CDR3 sequence is 16 residues long. Here the CDR3 DNA reads TGTGCCAGCAGCCAAGTAGGACAAGGGGCCCTATCACCCCTCCACTTT. Amino acid sequence: CASSQVGQGALSPLHF.

The gene calls are TRBV18 and TRBJ1-3, with 7 nucleotides matching TRBD1. Trimming at V came to 3 bases and at J to 1 base, leaving 9 bases not matched to a gene. Germline assignment: CDR1 KGHSH and CDR2 LQKENI. The CDR3 has 17 amino acids. CDR3 in DNA: TGTGCCAGCTCACCGGGACAGCTTATTTATTCTGGAAACACCATATATTTT. It yields the protein CASSPGQLIYSGNTIYF.

The gene calls are TRBV30 and TRBJ1-3; 8 bases are a match to TRBD1. V shed 2 bases, J shed 0 bases, and the junction held 6 bases outside the gene matches. Germline V CDR1 and CDR2: GTSNPN, SVGIG (reference sequence). This CDR3 region has 16 residues. CDR3 in DNA: TGTGCCTGGAGTCCGGGACAGGCGTACTCTGGAAACACCATATATTTT. Amino acid sequence: CAWSPGQAYSGNTIYF.

This clone showed up just once. The chain employs TRBV11-2 and TRBJ2-4; the D gene is possibly TRBD2 (5 bases). Trimming cost V 3 bases and J 0 bases, with 12 bases left between them. The CDR3 runs to 16 residues. Germline V gene data show CDR1 as SGHAT and CDR2 as FQNNGV. The CDR3 DNA follows: TGTGCCAGCAGCTTTTCGGGATCCCGAGCCAAAAACATTCAGTACTTC. The encoded protein is CASSFSGSRAKNIQYF.

The genes are TRBV2 and TRBJ2-7; 8 bases match TRBD1. CDR3 length: 15 amino acids. J lost 0 bases, V lost 5 bases, and 6 bases had no gene match. The germline gives CDR1 SNHLY, CDR2 FYNNEI. CDR3 nucleotides: TGTGCCAGCAGTCGGGACAGGCCAAACTCCTACGAGCAGTACTTC. Amino acid sequence: CASSRDRPNSYEQYF.

The chain uses TRBV6-5 and TRBJ2-2; 8 nucleotides match TRBD2. Losses at the gene ends were 6 bases for V and 3 bases for J; bases not matched to a gene: 6. CDR3 length equals 15 residues. Per germline, CDR1 MNHEY and CDR2 SVGAGI. CDR3 DNA: TGTGCCAGCAGCCGGGGGGGCCTGGACACCGGGGAGCTGTTTTTT. Protein sequence: CASSRGGLDTGELFF.

The rearrangement links TRBV5-1 to TRBJ2-5; TRBD1 matches 12 bases. The CDR3 is 16 amino acids. V dropped 4 bases and J dropped 4; count of bases not matched to a gene: 8. Per the germline V gene, CDR1 is SGHRS and CDR2 is YFSETQ. The chain's CDR3 is CASSPSGTGGGETQYF. As DNA, the CDR3 is TGCGCCAGCAGCCCTTCCGGGACAGGGGGCGGAGAGACCCAGTACTTC.

The rearrangement joins TRBV6-6 to TRBJ1-1; no clear D gene. From germline, CDR1 is MNHNY and CDR2 SVGAGI (reference sequence). Trimming cost V 5 bases and J 6 bases, with 19 bases left between them. The CDR3 length is 15 residues. In DNA form, the CDR3 reads TGTGCCAGCAGTCCCCGTCCCGCACAGAGGGCTGAAGCTTTCTTT. Its protein product is CASSPRPAQRAEAFF.

The rearrangement links TRBV5-1 to TRBJ1-5; 7 bases are shared with TRBD1. Per germline, CDR1 SGHRS and CDR2 YFSETQ. This CDR3 has 14 residues. V lost 3 bases to trimming and J lost 2 bases; unmatched junction nucleotides: 2. The CDR3 reads CASSYTGGNQPQHF. CDR3 sequence (DNA): TGCGCCAGCAGCTACACAGGGGGCAATCAGCCCCAGCATTTT. Combining the CDR3 with reference TRBV5-1 and TRBJ1-5 gives the whole variable domain KAGVTQTPRYLIKTRGQQVTLSCSPISGHRSVSWYQQTPGQGLQFLFEYFSETQRNKGNFPGRFSGRQFSNSRSEMNVSTLELGDSALYLCASSYTGGNQPQHFGDGTRLSIL.

The gene calls are TRBV27 and TRBJ1-2; a possible D gene is TRBD1 (5 bases). Trimming stripped 3 bases from V and 8 bases from J, with 25 bases between. Germline V gives CDR1 MNHEY, CDR2 SMNVEV (reference sequence). The CDR3 is made up of 17 amino acids. This chain's CDR3 is CASSFRRGVSNQWGYTF. The CDR3 region has the DNA TGTGCCAGCAGTTTTAGAAGGGGCGTCTCCAATCAGTGGGGCTACACCTTC.

This chain joins TRBV9 and TRBJ2-5, with D possibly matching TRBD1 (5 bases). Germline V lookup: CDR1 SGDLS, CDR2 YYNGEE. The V end was cut by 4 bases, the J end by 7 bases, with 23 bases between. There are 16 residues in the CDR3. The CDR3 DNA is TGTGCCAGCAGCTCCCAAGTTGCAGGGCGTGATGGGACCCAGTACTTC. This gives the protein CASSSQVAGRDGTQYF.

This clone was seen only a few times. The genes are TRBV28 and TRBJ2-7, with TRBD1 identical over 8 bases. The V gene end was trimmed by 4 bases and the J gene end by 4 bases; junction bases not matched to a gene: 9. CDR3 length: 15 residues. Germline CDR1 reads MDHEN; CDR2 reads SYDVKM. CDR3: CASSSGGGRVYEQYF. The CDR3 nucleotides are TGTGCCAGCAGTTCAGGGGGCGGAAGGGTATACGAGCAGTACTTC.

The rearrangement links TRBV19 to TRBJ1-3; D is possibly TRBD1 (6 bases). V was cut by 3 bases and J by 6 bases, with 15 bases left in between. Per germline, CDR1 LNHDA and CDR2 SQIVND (reference sequence). The CDR3 contains 15 residues. The chain's CDR3 is CASSISPGDENTIYF. The CDR3 nucleotides are TGTGCCAGTAGTATTTCCCCAGGGGACGAAAACACCATATATTTT. Based on the CDR3 plus reference TRBV19 and TRBJ1-3, the full variable domain is DGGITQSPKYLFRKEGQNVTLSCEQNLNHDAMYWYRQDPGQGLRLIYYSQIVNDFQKGDIAEGYSVSREKKESFPLTVTSAQKNPTAFYLCASSISPGDENTIYFGEGSWLTVV.

This chain joins TRBV4-2 and TRBJ2-1; 14 bases are a match to TRBD2. The CDR3 is 20 amino acids. V lost 0 bases, J lost 0 bases, and 7 bases stayed unmatched. Germline CDR1 and CDR2: LGHNA and YNFKEQ. The CDR3 DNA sequence: TGTGCCAGCAGCCAAGATGGGACTAGCGGGAGTAATAGCTCCTACAATGAGCAGTTCTTC. Translating it yields CASSQDGTSGSNSSYNEQFF.

This chain uses TRBV7-2 with TRBJ2-5; maybe TRBD2 (5 bases). The length of the CDR3 is 15 residues. Trimming shortened V by 5 bases and J by 0 bases, and 13 bases separated the two germline ends. Per the germline V gene, CDR1 is SGHTA and CDR2 is FQGNSA. As DNA, the CDR3 is TGTGCCAGCAGCAAGCCGGCCGGGAACCAAGAGACCCAGTACTTC. Protein sequence: CASSKPAGNQETQYF.

The chain is built from TRBV6-6 and TRBJ1-4, with 8 bases fitting TRBD1. V lost 5 bases to trimming and J lost 0 bases; unmatched junction nucleotides: 2. The CDR3 consists of 15 residues. In germline, CDR1 is MNHNY, CDR2 SVGAGI (reference sequence). The CDR3 nucleotides read TGTGCCAGCAGTCCAGGGGGCACAACTAATGAAAAACTGTTTTTT. Protein: CASSPGGTTNEKLFF.

The chain combines TRBV3-1 (or the pseudogene TRBV3-2) with TRBJ1-6; perhaps TRBD1 as D (5 bases). The CDR3 consists of 16 residues. CDR1 LGHDT and CDR2 YNNKEL come from the germline V gene (reference sequence). The germline V and J ends were trimmed by 3 bases and 7 bases, with 16 bases remaining between them. The DNA of the CDR3 is TGTGCCAGCAGCCACCATGGAGACAGACAGAATTCACCCCTCCACTTT. Translating gives CASSHHGDRQNSPLHF.

The V gene is TRBV28, the J gene TRBJ2-5, with 10 bases that match TRBD1. This CDR3 is 16 amino acids long. The V gene end was trimmed by 3 bases and the J gene end by 3 bases; junction bases not matched to a gene: 7. CDR1 and CDR2 (germline): MDHEN, SYDVKM. The CDR3 nucleotides are TGTGCCAGCAGTTTCTCGGGACAGGGGAGTAAAGAGACCCAGTACTTC. This translates into CASSFSGQGSKETQYF.

In its sample, this clone was seen a few times. V usage is TRBV28 and J usage is TRBJ2-2; perhaps TRBD2 as D (6 bases). With 6 bases removed from V and 9 bases from J, the gap between germline ends came to 17 bases. CDR3 length equals 14 residues. Germline V CDR1 and CDR2: MDHEN, SYDVKM. CDR3 protein: CASSVPSVNRELFF. DNA of the CDR3: TGTGCCAGCAGCGTGCCTAGCGTAAATCGGGAGCTGTTTTTT.

This chain links TRBV15 with TRBJ1-6; 9 nucleotides match TRBD1. Trimming removed 1 base from V and 10 bases from J; junction bases left unmatched: 8. CDR1 and CDR2 (germline): LNHNV, YYDKDF (reference sequence). This CDR3 contains 16 residues. The CDR3 DNA reads TGTGCCACCAGCAGAGCTACAGGGGGCGCGAGGTCACCCCTCCACTTT. Encoded protein: CATSRATGGARSPLHF.

In this sample, this clone turned up a few times. The J gene is TRBJ1-2, the V gene TRBV2; 11 nucleotides align to TRBD1. Per the germline V gene, CDR1 is SNHLY and CDR2 is FYNNEI. J was trimmed by 4 bases and V by 4 bases; bases with no gene match: 8. The CDR3 has 16 amino acids. This chain's CDR3 is CASSGRTGGLGYGYTF. CDR3 nucleotides: TGTGCCAGCAGTGGTAGGACAGGGGGCTTAGGCTATGGCTACACCTTC.

V usage is TRBV19 and J usage is TRBJ1-5; 8 nucleotides line up with TRBD1. Germline CDR1 reads LNHDA; CDR2 reads SQIVND (reference sequence). V was pared by 4 bases and J by 4 bases, with 12 bases of the junction left unmatched. The CDR3 runs to 17 residues. Here the CDR3 reads CASSTYNDRGLNQPQHF. The DNA for the CDR3 is TGTGCCAGTAGTACCTACAACGACAGGGGTTTGAATCAGCCCCAGCATTTT.